A single sample gave rise to the 29 T cell receptor beta chains below, sequenced in a study of tumor T cells in aggressive B-cell lymphoma. TCRdb keeps only in-frame clones here, not all; method: immunoSEQ multiplex PCR. The sample has a few thousand clones; roughly nine tenths are singletons. Sequencing was carried out using tumor tissue. The source of these receptors is an adult with diffuse large B cell lymphoma.

V and J are TRBV13 and TRBJ1-2; 7 positions agree with TRBD1. V lost 2 bases, J lost 3 bases, and 3 bases stayed unmatched. The germline V gene has CDR1 PRHDT and CDR2 FYEKMQ (reference sequence). The CDR3 loop spans 14 amino acids. This chain's CDR3 is CASSLRQGHYGYTF. DNA of the CDR3: TGTGCCAGCAGCTTACGACAGGGACACTATGGCTACACCTTC.

This clone was seen once. The chain combines TRBV5-1 with TRBJ1-2; D perhaps matches TRBD1 (6 bases). Looked up from germline, CDR1 is SGHRS and CDR2 is YFSETQ. The CDR3 totals 13 residues. The V and J ends lost 3 bases and 4 bases respectively, with 10 bases between them. The DNA of the CDR3 is TGCGCCAGCAGCTCGACAGGCCTCTATGGCTACACCTTC. Residues: CASSSTGLYGYTF.

In nucleotides, the CDR3 is TGTGCCAGCAGCGCCCGGGACAGGGTTTTCTACGAGCAGTACTTC. Translated, it gives CASSARDRVFYEQYF. The chain is built from TRBV7-9 and TRBJ2-7, with 9 bases fitting TRBD1. Germline CDR1 is SEHNR and CDR2 is FQNEAQ (reference sequence). V shed 5 bases and J 3 bases; nucleotides not matched to a gene: 8. The CDR3 extends over 15 amino acids.

This chain connects TRBV5-6 to TRBJ2-1, with 7 bases fitting TRBD1. The CDR3 length is 14 residues. The ends lost 0 bases at V and 9 bases at J; junction bases unmatched: 6. Looked up from germline, CDR1 is SGHDT and CDR2 is YYEEEE. CDR3 region: CASSLGDSLFEQFF. The CDR3, as DNA: TGTGCCAGCAGCTTGGGGGACAGCCTGTTTGAGCAGTTCTTC.

J is TRBJ1-1 and V is TRBV14, with 8 bases aligning to TRBD1. CDR1 is SGHDN, CDR2 FVKESK, per germline. The trim removed 3 bases at V and 10 bases at J, leaving 10 bases unmatched. The CDR3 consists of 14 residues. CDR3 DNA sequence: TGTGCCAGCAGCCATATGAGGGCCGGGACAGGAGCTTTCTTT. Protein sequence: CASSHMRAGTGAFF.

This chain links TRBV11-2 with TRBJ1-2; D is possibly TRBD1 (5 bases). Germline-derived CDR1 and CDR2 are SGHAT and FQNNGV. Trimming removed 2 bases from V and 3 bases from J, with 10 bases in between. The CDR3 is 14 residues long. CDR3 amino acids: CASSLLQTDYGYTF. The CDR3 coding sequence is TGTGCCAGCAGCTTATTACAGACAGACTATGGCTACACCTTC.

This chain connects TRBV7-6 to TRBJ1-4; D remains ambiguous. Germline values: CDR1 SGHVS, CDR2 FNYEAQ. The CDR3 contains 17 residues. V was shortened by 1 base and J by 0 bases, with 12 bases between the two germline ends. The DNA of the CDR3 is TGTGCCAGCAGCTTAGACTCCGTGTTCTCAACTAATGAAAAACTGTTTTTT. It translates to CASSLDSVFSTNEKLFF.

This clone appeared once. The chain couples TRBV29-1 to TRBJ2-5; no reliable D call. TRBJ2-7 explains the end of the DNA better; the J call may be wrong. Germline loops: CDR1 SQVTM, CDR2 ANQGSEA. This CDR3 has 12 residues. The CDR3 sequence is CSVELTNYEQYF. For the CDR3, the DNA is TGCAGCGTTGAACTCACAAACTACGAGCAGTACTTC.

Written as DNA, the CDR3 is TGCGCCAGCAGCTTGGGTGGGGCATTTGAAGCTTTCTTT. Translated: CASSLGGAFEAFF. The V call is TRBV5-1, the J call TRBJ1-1, with D possibly being TRBD1 (5 bases). The CDR3 is 13 residues long. CDR1 is SGHRS, CDR2 YFSETQ, per germline. The germline V and J ends were trimmed by 0 bases and 7 bases, with 10 bases remaining between them.

This chain uses TRBV6-5 with TRBJ2-2, with 11 bases that match TRBD2. CDR3 length: 16 residues. Unmatched junction bases numbered 5, after V lost 4 bases and J lost 4 bases. Germline assignment: CDR1 MNHEY and CDR2 SVGAGI. The chain's CDR3 is CASSFSGRAVTGELFF. In DNA form, the CDR3 reads TGTGCCAGCAGTTTTAGCGGGAGGGCCGTCACCGGGGAGCTGTTTTTT.

The chain combines TRBV21-1 with TRBJ2-7; the table's D call of TRBD2 was not tested on the DNA. TRBV21-1 is a listed pseudogene. This CDR3 comprises 18 residues. The CDR3 DNA reads TGTGCCAGCAGCAAAGTGTTACGGGACTATCACCGCTCCTACGAGCAGTACTTC. Protein product: CASSKVLRDYHRSYEQYF.

In this sample, this clone turned up a few times. This chain joins TRBV7-2 and TRBJ2-7; 9 nucleotides agree with TRBD1. V shed 5 bases and J 3 bases; nucleotides not matched to a gene: 8. CDR1 and CDR2 from the germline V gene are SGHTA and FQGNSA. This CDR3 is built from 15 residues. The CDR3 reads CASSLPGQGLYEQYF. The DNA for the CDR3 is TGTGCCAGCAGCCTGCCGGGACAGGGCCTCTACGAGCAGTACTTC.

This rearrangement joins TRBV4-3 to TRBJ1-1; D not resolved. This CDR3 spans 14 amino acids. Trimming stripped 0 bases from V and 4 bases from J, with 9 bases between. Germline assignment: CDR1 LGHNA and CDR2 YSLEER. This chain's CDR3 is CASSQDWEGTEAFF. CDR3 nucleotides: TGCGCCAGCAGCCAAGATTGGGAGGGCACTGAAGCTTTCTTT.

This chain uses TRBV4-1 with TRBJ1-3, with D unclear. With 8 bases removed from V and 0 bases from J, the gap between germline ends came to 14 bases. CDR1 is MGHRA and CDR2 is YSYEKL in the germline V gene. The CDR3 length is 15 residues. The CDR3 region is CASSWAQGSGNTIYF. Written as DNA, the CDR3 is TGCGCCAGCTCTTGGGCACAAGGCTCTGGAAACACCATATATTTT.

The chain has TRBV6-5 and TRBJ1-2; 10 bases agree with TRBD1. CDR1 is MNHEY, CDR2 SVGAGI, per germline. V was clipped by 2 bases and J by 7 bases; unmatched bases: 4. The CDR3 runs to 14 residues. This chain's CDR3 is CASSYRQGAGGYTF. The CDR3 DNA is TGTGCCAGCAGTTACAGACAGGGGGCGGGTGGCTACACCTTC.

V gene TRBV2 combines with J gene TRBJ1-2; D is uncertain. CDR3 length equals 13 residues. Deletions cut 5 bases from V and 2 bases from J, with 9 bases between. Germline V gene data show CDR1 as SNHLY and CDR2 as FYNNEI. DNA of the CDR3: TGTGCCAGCAGTCCATTAGAAAACTATGGCTACACCTTC. As protein: CASSPLENYGYTF.

The CDR3: CASSLGRQLSATNEKLFF. The CDR3 DNA sequence: TGTGCCAGCAGCCTCGGGAGGCAGTTAAGCGCAACTAATGAAAAACTGTTTTTT. The rearrangement joins TRBV9 to TRBJ1-4; D gene uncertain. The CDR3 loop spans 18 amino acids. CDR1 is SGDLS and CDR2 is YYNGEE in the germline V gene. Trimming cost V 4 bases and J 0 bases, with 19 bases left between them.

Comment on this clone: Germline and junction disagree at one end, which may indicate a read error. This sample also contains other DNA sequences that code for the same CDR3. The chain uses TRBV7-9 and TRBJ1-1; a possible D gene is TRBD1 (5 bases). Germline V CDR1 and CDR2: SEHNR, FQNEAQ (reference sequence). The CDR3 contains 19 residues. DNA of the CDR3: TGTGCCAGCAGCTTAATCCGTGTAACAGGTCATTTCACTTCGACTGAAGCCTTCTTT. Protein sequence: CASSLIRVTGHFTSTEAFF. Filled out from reference TRBV7-9 and TRBJ1-1, the complete variable domain reads DTGVSQNPRHKITKRGQNVTFRCDPISEHNRLYWYRQTLGQGPEFLTYFQNEAQLEKSRLLSDRFSAERPKGSFSTLEIQRTEQGDSAMYLCASSLIRVTGHFTSTEAFFGQGTRLTVV.

The rearrangement uses TRBV5-4 and TRBJ2-2; 9 positions agree with TRBD1. In germline, CDR1 is SGHNT, CDR2 YYREEE (reference sequence). The CDR3 length is 18 residues. Trimming at V came to 4 bases and at J to 4 bases, leaving 14 bases not matched to a gene. CDR3 DNA sequence: TGTGCCAGCAGCCCCGGTTACACAGGGGGCTTTTTCACCGGGGAGCTGTTTTTT. It translates to CASSPGYTGGFFTGELFF.

In DNA form, the CDR3 reads TGCGCCAGCAGCCTGGGACAGGGGGCCCACAATGAGCAGTTCTTC. Translation gives CASSLGQGAHNEQFF. This rearrangement joins TRBV5-1 to TRBJ2-1; 12 positions match TRBD1. V dropped 4 bases and J dropped 5; count of bases not matched to a gene: 4. The CDR3 length is 15 residues. CDR1 SGHRS and CDR2 YFSETQ come from the germline V gene.

The table lists this clone with a few counts. This rearrangement joins TRBV19 to TRBJ1-5; D ambiguous. CDR1 LNHDA and CDR2 SQIVND come from the germline V gene (reference sequence). The germline V and J ends were trimmed by 3 bases and 3 bases, with 12 bases remaining between them. CDR3 length: 15 residues. CDR3 DNA: TGTGCCAGTAGTATTAATTTACTGTCCAATCAGCCCCAGCATTTT. Translation gives CASSINLLSNQPQHF.

The chain couples TRBV7-9 to TRBJ2-5; 8 bases are a match to TRBD1. The V gene end was trimmed by 5 bases and the J gene end by 3 bases; junction bases not matched to a gene: 11. Germline loops: CDR1 SEHNR, CDR2 FQNEAQ (reference sequence). This CDR3 spans 16 amino acids. The CDR3 here is CASSAPLRTGKETQYF. CDR3 nucleotide sequence: TGTGCCAGCAGCGCGCCCCTACGGACAGGGAAAGAGACCCAGTACTTC. The full variable domain, with the rest looked up from reference TRBV7-9 and TRBJ2-5, is DTGVSQNPRHKITKRGQNVTFRCDPISEHNRLYWYRQTLGQGPEFLTYFQNEAQLEKSRLLSDRFSAERPKGSFSTLEIQRTEQGDSAMYLCASSAPLRTGKETQYFGPGTRLLVL.

This clone is a singleton in its sample. The V gene is TRBV13, the J gene TRBJ1-4, with 7 positions matching TRBD1. Germline CDR1 and CDR2: PRHDT and FYEKMQ (reference sequence). Trimming at V came to 4 bases and at J to 7 bases, leaving 3 bases not matched to a gene. This CDR3 is 13 amino acids long. The CDR3 DNA follows: TGTGCCAGCAGCTCACAGGGGCGTGAAAAACTGTTTTTT. Translated, it gives CASSSQGREKLFF.

This chain's CDR3 is CASSTGGHEQYF. The CDR3, as DNA: TGTGCCAGCAGCACGGGTGGTCACGAGCAGTACTTC. The J gene is TRBJ2-7, the V gene TRBV11-1; no definite D call. Trimming left V 5 bases short and J 5 bases short, with 10 bases between. Germline V gives CDR1 SGHAT, CDR2 FQDESV (reference sequence). This CDR3 is built from 12 residues.

The CDR3 region is CATSRGWEGRGEKLFF. The CDR3 coding sequence is TGTGCCACCAGCAGAGGGTGGGAGGGGAGGGGTGAAAAACTGTTTTTT. The J gene is TRBJ1-4, the V gene TRBV15; weak D call: TRBD1 (5 bases). This CDR3 is 16 amino acids long. Germline V gene sequence: CDR1 LNHNV, CDR2 YYDKDF (reference sequence). V lost 1 base and J lost 7, with 16 bases in between.

The chain links TRBV29-1 to TRBJ2-7, with 9 bases that match TRBD1. The CDR3 covers 13 residues. CDR1 and CDR2 from the germline V gene are SQVTM and ANQGSEA. Trimming took 8 bases from V and 5 from J; bases not matched to a gene: 10. The CDR3 sequence is CSPRRDREDEQYF. The CDR3 DNA reads as TGCAGCCCCCGCCGGGACAGGGAAGACGAGCAGTACTTC.

In DNA, the CDR3 is TGTGCCAGCAGCTTAGGCACTCCGGGACAGGGGACCTACGAGCAGTACTTC. Its protein is CASSLGTPGQGTYEQYF. The chain combines TRBV13 with TRBJ2-7; 10 bases are shared with TRBD1. Trimming removed 0 bases from V and 2 bases from J; junction bases left unmatched: 7. This CDR3 has 17 amino acids. Germline CDR1 and CDR2: PRHDT and FYEKMQ (reference sequence).

This clone was found a few times. The V and J genes are TRBV7-9 and TRBJ1-5; D is ambiguous. V lost 1 base and J 4 bases, leaving 14 bases between the germline ends. The CDR3 contains 16 residues. Looked up from germline, CDR1 is SEHNR and CDR2 is FQNEAQ (reference sequence). The CDR3 bases are TGTGCCAGCAGCTTAGTGTCAGGCTTCCTGAATCAGCCCCAGCATTTT. Its protein is CASSLVSGFLNQPQHF.

The CDR3 nucleotides read TGTGCCAGCAGCCCCTACAGGTACGAGCAGTACTTC. Translation gives CASSPYRYEQYF. The J gene is TRBJ2-7, the V gene TRBV28; the D gene is possibly TRBD1 (5 bases). Germline V gene sequence: CDR1 MDHEN, CDR2 SYDVKM. Trimming removed 6 bases at V and 4 bases at J, with 10 bases between. CDR3 length equals 12 residues.